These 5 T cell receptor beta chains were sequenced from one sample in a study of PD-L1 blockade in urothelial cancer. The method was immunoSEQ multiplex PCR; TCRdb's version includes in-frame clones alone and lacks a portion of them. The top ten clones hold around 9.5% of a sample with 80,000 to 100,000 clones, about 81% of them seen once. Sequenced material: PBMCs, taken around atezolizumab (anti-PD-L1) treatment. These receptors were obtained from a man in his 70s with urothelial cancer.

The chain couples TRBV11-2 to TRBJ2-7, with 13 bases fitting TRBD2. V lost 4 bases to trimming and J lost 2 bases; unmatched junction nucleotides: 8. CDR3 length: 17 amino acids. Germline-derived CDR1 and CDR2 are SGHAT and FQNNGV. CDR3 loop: CASSYHGLAGAAYEQYF. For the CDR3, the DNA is TGTGCCAGCAGCTACCACGGACTAGCGGGAGCTGCCTACGAGCAGTACTTC. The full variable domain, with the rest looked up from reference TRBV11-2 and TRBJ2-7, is EAGVAQSPRYKIIEKRQSVAFWCNPISGHATLYWYQQILGQGPKLLIQFQNNGVVDDSQLPKDRFSAERLKGVDSTLKIQPAKLEDSAVYLCASSYHGLAGAAYEQYFGPGTRLTVT.

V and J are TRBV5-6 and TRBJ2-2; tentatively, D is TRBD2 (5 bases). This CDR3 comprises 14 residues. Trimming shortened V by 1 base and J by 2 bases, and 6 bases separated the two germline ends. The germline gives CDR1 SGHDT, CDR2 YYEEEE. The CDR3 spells CASSLRGNTGELFF. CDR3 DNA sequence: TGTGCCAGCAGCTTGCGGGGTAACACCGGGGAGCTGTTTTTT.

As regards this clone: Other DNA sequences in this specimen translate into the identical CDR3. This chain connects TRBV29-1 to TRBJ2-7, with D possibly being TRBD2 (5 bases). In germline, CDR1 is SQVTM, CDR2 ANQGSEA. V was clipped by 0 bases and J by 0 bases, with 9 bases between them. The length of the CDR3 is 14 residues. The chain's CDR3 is CSVEDGESSYEQYF. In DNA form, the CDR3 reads TGCAGCGTTGAAGATGGGGAGAGCTCCTACGAGCAGTACTTC.

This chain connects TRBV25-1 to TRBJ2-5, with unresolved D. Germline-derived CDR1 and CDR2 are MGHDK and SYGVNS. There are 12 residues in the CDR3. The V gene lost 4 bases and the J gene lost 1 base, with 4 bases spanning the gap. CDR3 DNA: TGTGCCAGCAGTGTAGTCCAAGAGACCCAGTACTTC. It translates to CASSVVQETQYF.

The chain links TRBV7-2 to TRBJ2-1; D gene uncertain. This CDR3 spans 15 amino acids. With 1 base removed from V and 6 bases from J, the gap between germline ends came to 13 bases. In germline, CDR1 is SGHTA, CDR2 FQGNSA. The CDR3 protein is CASSLDLARGNEQFF. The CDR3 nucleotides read TGTGCCAGCAGCTTAGATTTGGCGCGCGGCAATGAGCAGTTCTTC.